This T cell receptor beta chain was captured in a study of blood T cell repertoires in COVID-19. Individuals drawn from around 25 US areas were roughly 18 to 100 years old. After removal of 4 bases from V and 4 bases from J, the junction contained 6 bases not matched to a gene. Per the germline V gene, CDR1 is SGHNT and CDR2 is YYREEE (reference sequence). This CDR3 has 14 residues. The protocol was immunoSEQ multiplex PCR, while the TCRdb copy is restricted to in-frame clones and leaves out a portion. The table has about 180,000 clones, around 80% seen once. This clone was seen a single time. The receptor comes from a woman aged 45-65 years who had recovered from COVID-19. The rearrangement joins TRBV5-4 to TRBJ2-7; 9 nucleotides match TRBD1. Material: PBMCs or T cells enriched from blood (not recorded which). CDR3 nucleotide sequence: TGTGCCAGCAGCCCCGGGACAGGGACGTACGAGCAGTACTTC. This encodes CASSPGTGTYEQYF. The full variable domain, rest sourced from reference TRBV5-4 and TRBJ2-7, is ETGVTQSPTHLIKTRGQQVTLRCSSQSGHNTVSWYQQALGQGPQFIFQYYREEENGRGNFPPRFSGLQFPNYSSELNVNALELDDSALYLCASSPGTGTYEQYFGPGTRLTVT.